What follows are 27 T cell receptor beta chains derived from one specimen sequenced in a study of spatial heterogeneity in lung cancer. The time point: blood at routine non-recurrence follow-up after resection. TCRdb used MiXCR to reprocess the 5' RACE reads, holding one entry per CDR3 protein. The repertoire consists of around 29,000 distinct CDR3 sequences, with around 9.3% occurring once and the leading ten covering 25% to 35%. Here the sequenced sample was PBMCs, taken at follow-up. Receptors were obtained from a female donor with early-stage non-small cell lung cancer.

The rearrangement uses TRBV20-1 and TRBJ2-1, with 12 positions matching TRBD2. The CDR3 totals 14 residues. Germline CDR1 and CDR2: DFQATT and SNEGSKA (reference sequence). V trimming: 5 bases; J trimming: 4 bases; junction bases outside the gene matches: 3. The CDR3 loop reads CSAGTSGGYNEQFF. CDR3 DNA sequence: TGCAGTGCTGGAACTAGCGGGGGGTACAATGAGCAGTTCTTC.

The V call is TRBV5-1, the J call TRBJ1-3, with D unclear. The CDR3 totals 17 residues. The ends were cut back, 0 bases at V and 0 bases at J, with 13 bases in the middle. CDR1 and CDR2 (germline): SGHRS, YFSETQ. The CDR3 bases are TGCGCCAGCAGCTTGGGGCCCGGCAAAAGCTCTGGAAACACCATATATTTT. Protein: CASSLGPGKSSGNTIYF.

This clonotype was picked up a small number of times. The CDR3: CASSLSVGTASYEQYF. The CDR3, as DNA: TGTGCCAGCAGTTTATCGGTCGGGACAGCCTCCTACGAGCAGTACTTC. The chain uses TRBV27 and TRBJ2-7, with TRBD1 matching 7 bases. The germline gives CDR1 MNHEY, CDR2 SMNVEV (reference sequence). Trimming took 0 bases from V and 0 from J; bases not matched to a gene: 5. This CDR3 spans 16 amino acids.

This clonotype was counted at least ten times. The chain links TRBV10-2 to TRBJ1-2; D may be TRBD1 (6 bases). V was trimmed by 3 bases and J by 3 bases, leaving 17 bases between them. CDR3 length equals 16 residues. Germline lookup yields CDR1 WSHSY and CDR2 SAAADI. The CDR3 here is CASSDGGQGSDYGYTF. The CDR3 DNA reads as TGCGCCAGCAGTGATGGTGGCCAGGGGTCGGACTATGGCTACACCTTC.

The chain recombines TRBV28 with TRBJ2-5; no clear D gene. Trimming shortened V by 7 bases and J by 8 bases, and 17 bases separated the two germline ends. CDR1 and CDR2 from the germline V gene are MDHEN and SYDVKM. The CDR3 covers 13 residues. The CDR3 sequence is CASIRAGMKTQYF. The CDR3, as DNA: TGTGCCAGCATCCGGGCAGGAATGAAAACCCAGTACTTC.

This clonotype was counted ten times or more. The V and J genes are TRBV5-1 and TRBJ2-7; D not resolved. The germline CDR1 and CDR2 sequences are SGHRS and YFSETQ. The V end lost 4 bases, the J end lost 0 bases, and 14 bases lay between the germline ends. The CDR3 loop spans 15 amino acids. The DNA of the CDR3 is TGCGCCAGCAGCCCATCCGCAGCCAGCTCCTACGAGCAGTACTTC. It is translated as CASSPSAASSYEQYF.

V is TRBV19 and J is TRBJ2-3; either TRBD1 or TRBD2 may supply D (6 bases each). The germline V gene encodes CDR1 LNHDA and CDR2 SQIVND (reference sequence). The CDR3 length is 13 residues. V lost 5 bases and J lost 2, with 8 bases in between. Here the CDR3 reads CASSRGHTDTQYF. CDR3 nucleotide sequence: TGTGCCAGTAGTCGGGGGCACACAGATACGCAGTATTTT.

This clonotype was seen more than once but under ten times. This chain connects TRBV7-2 to TRBJ1-1, with 8 nucleotides matching TRBD1. The CDR3 consists of 14 residues. V was clipped by 5 bases and J by 5 bases; unmatched bases: 7. Germline V gives CDR1 SGHTA, CDR2 FQGNSA. DNA of the CDR3: TGTGCCAGCAGCGGGCTCAGGGGGCGGACTGAAGCTTTCTTT. This encodes CASSGLRGRTEAFF.

This chain joins TRBV7-2 and TRBJ1-3; unclear D gene. V was cut by 1 base and J by 4 bases, with 11 bases left in between. The germline CDR1 and CDR2 sequences are SGHTA and FQGNSA. This CDR3 spans 15 amino acids. DNA of the CDR3: TGTGCCAGCAGCTTAGGGGCGGGGAACGGAAACACCATATATTTT. This gives the protein CASSLGAGNGNTIYF.

This clonotype was found many times. The chain joins TRBV20-1 to TRBJ2-7; the match to TRBD1 covers 9 bases. Germline V lookup: CDR1 DFQATT, CDR2 SNEGSKA (reference sequence). The CDR3 length is 14 residues. Germline trimming cut 0 bases from V and 2 bases from J; bases unmatched to any gene: 2. The CDR3 DNA is TGCAGTGCTAGAGATGGGGACAGGGCCTACGAGCAGTACTTC. This codes for CSARDGDRAYEQYF.

With regard to this clonotype: A much bigger clone sits one base away, suggesting this may be a read error. This chain joins TRBV7-3 and TRBJ1-1; the D is unclear. CDR3 size: 16 residues. The V gene's germline CDR1 is SGHTA and CDR2 FQGTGA. The CDR3, as DNA: TGTGTCAGCAGCTTATTGGGTCCCCCGAGGAACACTGAAGCTTTCTTT. Amino acids: CVSSLLGPPRNTEAFF. Looking up the rest from reference TRBV7-3 and TRBJ1-1 gives the full variable domain: GAGVSQTPSNKVTEKGKYVELRCDPISGHTALYWYRQSLGQGPEFLIYFQGTGAADDSGLPNDRFFAVRPEGSVSTLKIQRTERGDSAVYLCVSSLLGPPRNTEAFFGQGTRLTVV.

This chain links TRBV3-1 with TRBJ2-3, with a tentative D call TRBD2 (6 bases). The CDR3 spans 14 residues. The V gene's germline CDR1 is LGHDT and CDR2 YNNKEL (reference sequence). V gave up 8 bases and J gave up 4 bases, with 16 bases separating them. This chain's CDR3 is CASCRAGRSDTQYF. The DNA for the CDR3 is TGTGCCAGCTGTAGGGCAGGGAGGTCAGATACGCAGTATTTT.

This clonotype appeared a few times. This rearrangement joins TRBV5-1 to TRBJ1-1; TRBD1 agrees at 10 bases. CDR3 size: 16 residues. The ends lost 4 bases at V and 4 bases at J; junction bases unmatched: 10. Germline CDR1 is SGHRS and CDR2 is YFSETQ. CDR3 bases: TGCGCCAGCAGCGCCCGGACAGGGGGGATTCCCACTGAAGCTTTCTTT. Translating gives CASSARTGGIPTEAFF.

This clonotype was seen more than once but under ten times. CDR3: CSARATPGQGVKKGPYNEQFF. The CDR3 DNA follows: TGCAGTGCTAGAGCCACTCCGGGACAGGGGGTCAAAAAGGGGCCCTACAATGAGCAGTTCTTC. V is TRBV20-1 and J is TRBJ2-1; TRBD1 matches 11 bases. After removal of 1 base from V and 2 bases from J, the junction contained 19 bases not matched to a gene. Germline CDR1 and CDR2: DFQATT and SNEGSKA (reference sequence). This CDR3 has 21 residues.

This clonotype was recorded a few times. The chain links TRBV10-3 to TRBJ2-2; possibly TRBD1 for D (6 bases). V lost 3 bases to trimming and J lost 0 bases, with 8 bases between them. This CDR3 has 15 amino acids. CDR1 and CDR2 from the germline V gene are ENHRY and SYGVKD. The CDR3 reads CAISDGQSNTGELFF. CDR3 nucleotide sequence: TGTGCCATCAGTGATGGACAGTCGAACACCGGGGAGCTGTTTTTT.

This clonotype has a count of ten or more. The gene calls are TRBV5-5 and TRBJ2-6; D gene uncertain. Trimming removed 2 bases from V and 4 bases from J, with 13 bases in between. In germline, CDR1 is SGHKS, CDR2 YYEKEE (reference sequence). The CDR3 has 16 residues. CDR3 DNA: TGTGCCAGCAGCTTATCATGGCAACTGGGGGCCAACGTCCTGACTTTC. Encoded protein: CASSLSWQLGANVLTF.

This clonotype came up a few times. CDR3 nucleotides: TGTGCCAGCAGCCCCCCGCGGGGGAAACTGTTTTTT. As protein: CASSPPRGKLFF. The rearrangement joins TRBV28 to TRBJ1-4, with TRBD1 as a possible D gene (5 bases). Per germline, CDR1 MDHEN and CDR2 SYDVKM. The CDR3 extends over 12 amino acids. Trimming shortened V by 6 bases and J by 11 bases, and 13 bases separated the two germline ends.

Ten or more counts support this clonotype. CDR3 in amino acids: CASSPGVQADTQYF. The CDR3 bases are TGTGCCAGCAGTCCCGGGGTCCAGGCGGATACGCAGTATTTT. The chain has TRBV12-3 or TRBV12-4 and TRBJ2-3; D might be TRBD2 (5 bases). V was cut by 5 bases and J by 6 bases, with 15 bases left in between. CDR3 length: 14 residues.

V is TRBV28 and J is TRBJ2-7; 9 bases line up with TRBD1. V lost 2 bases, J lost 3 bases, and 11 bases stayed unmatched. Germline assignment: CDR1 MDHEN and CDR2 SYDVKM. The CDR3 runs to 17 residues. The CDR3 DNA sequence: TGTGCCAGCAGTTTACCGCCCTCGACAGGGGGTGGCTACGAGCAGTACTTC. It encodes CASSLPPSTGGGYEQYF. Full variable domain (missing parts from reference TRBV28 and TRBJ2-7): DVKVTQSSRYLVKRTGEKVFLECVQDMDHENMFWYRQDPGLGLRLIYFSYDVKMKEKGDIPEGYSVSREKKERFSLILESASTNQTSMYLCASSLPPSTGGGYEQYFGPGTRLTVT.

This clonotype has more than one count but fewer than ten. This chain connects TRBV3-1 to TRBJ1-2; 7 bases align to TRBD1. Per the germline V gene, CDR1 is LGHDT and CDR2 is YNNKEL (reference sequence). Unmatched junction bases numbered 14, after V lost 6 bases and J lost 4 bases. The CDR3 totals 16 residues. The CDR3 sequence is CASRPDRDPSIYGYTF. CDR3 coding DNA: TGTGCCAGCAGACCCGACAGGGACCCCTCGATCTATGGCTACACCTTC.

This chain connects TRBV5-1 to TRBJ2-7, with unresolved D. Trimming left V 4 bases short and J 6 bases short, with 14 bases between. The CDR3 totals 13 residues. Germline V gene sequence: CDR1 SGHRS, CDR2 YFSETQ. The CDR3 loop reads CASSLQSVPEQYF. CDR3 nucleotides: TGCGCCAGCAGCCTCCAATCCGTACCCGAGCAGTACTTC.

This clonotype was picked up many times. The CDR3 DNA sequence: TGCGCCAGCAGCCACCTTTTCCAGGGGAGCACAGATACGCAGTATTTT. Translation gives CASSHLFQGSTDTQYF. The gene calls are TRBV4-3 and TRBJ2-3; possibly TRBD1 for D (6 bases). Germline CDR1 is LGHNA and CDR2 is YSLEER. Trimming took 3 bases from V and 0 from J, leaving 13 bases between them. The CDR3 covers 16 residues.

Judged by abundance, this clonotype is medium-sized (0.01 to 0.1%). The chain employs TRBV19 and TRBJ2-5; 7 bases match TRBD1. Losses at the gene ends were 6 bases for V and 4 bases for J; bases not matched to a gene: 5. The CDR3 consists of 13 residues. Germline V gene data show CDR1 as LNHDA and CDR2 as SQIVND (reference sequence). The CDR3 reads CASRKQGRETQYF. CDR3 DNA: TGTGCCAGTAGAAAACAGGGGAGAGAGACCCAGTACTTC.

On this clonotype: A much larger clone differs from this one at a single base, so this may be a read error. The chain links TRBV7-8 to TRBJ1-1; the D is unclear. There are 16 residues in the CDR3. Germline V gene lookup returns CDR1 SGHVS and CDR2 FQNEAQ. The CDR3 DNA sequence: TGTGCCAGCAGCATAACAGCGGGGTCCGGGAACACTGAAGCTCTCTTT. Its translation is CASSITAGSGNTEALF.

This clonotype was counted only a few times. The J gene is TRBJ1-1, the V gene TRBV5-4; a possible D gene is TRBD1 (5 bases). The V gene lost 0 bases and the J gene lost 1 base, with 10 bases spanning the gap. Germline V gene lookup returns CDR1 SGHNT and CDR2 YYREEE (reference sequence). The CDR3 sequence is 15 residues long. The CDR3 protein is CASSLGGAQNTEAFF. DNA of the CDR3: TGTGCCAGCAGCTTGGGAGGGGCCCAGAACACTGAAGCTTTCTTT.

This clonotype was seen ten or more times. V is TRBV20-1 and J is TRBJ2-7; TRBD1 is a possible D gene (5 bases). The CDR3 loop spans 13 amino acids. Germline CDR1 DFQATT, CDR2 SNEGSKA (reference sequence). The V gene lost 6 bases and the J gene lost 2 bases, with 14 bases spanning the gap. CDR3 coding DNA: TGCAGTGCAGAAGACAGTCCAGCCTACGAGCAGTACTTC. This codes for CSAEDSPAYEQYF.

This clonotype was counted at least ten times. The rearrangement joins TRBV12-5 to TRBJ2-5; D might be TRBD2 (5 bases). CDR1 LGHNT and CDR2 FRNRAP come from the germline V gene. CDR3 length equals 14 residues. The V end was cut by 7 bases, the J end by 0 bases, with 12 bases between. CDR3 loop: CASDSPGNQETQYF. The CDR3 DNA follows: TGTGCTAGTGATTCCCCGGGGAACCAAGAGACCCAGTACTTC.